The clone carrying this T cell receptor (beta chain) has at least ten counts. The antigen is unknown. The sample originates from a study of T cells in Graves' hyperthyroidism and ophthalmopathy. Across the whole study: Initial diagnosis, before any treatment, was when peripheral blood was collected. General study points: By a 13 V-J model, ophthalmopathy was set apart from stable hyperthyroidism. Among clonotypes expanded in thyroid above 0.001, most were also found in blood. Onset of ophthalmopathy came a median approximately 6.9 months after the model predicted it.

Authors of the study amplified TCR beta CDR3 regions from RNA transcripts. The TCR CDR3 was amplified in a first-round RT-PCR using the HTBI primer set. TCRdb re-derived calls from the multiplex PCR reads in MiXCR, one entry per CDR3 protein. The table lists fewer than 110,000 distinct CDR3 sequences, about 45% of them singletons, with approximately 27% in the top ten. Deletions cut 0 bases from V and 3 bases from J, with 15 bases between. The CDR3 spans 17 residues. The germline V gene encodes CDR1 SGHTA and CDR2 FQGTGA. This chain connects TRBV7-3 to TRBJ2-1; D remains ambiguous. Material: blood. The TCR comes from a man aged 35-49 years with Graves' hyperthyroidism. DNA of the CDR3: TGTGCCAGCAGCTTAACGTCTCCAAGGACCCTCTACAATGAGCAGTTCTTC. It specifies CASSLTSPRTLYNEQFF.